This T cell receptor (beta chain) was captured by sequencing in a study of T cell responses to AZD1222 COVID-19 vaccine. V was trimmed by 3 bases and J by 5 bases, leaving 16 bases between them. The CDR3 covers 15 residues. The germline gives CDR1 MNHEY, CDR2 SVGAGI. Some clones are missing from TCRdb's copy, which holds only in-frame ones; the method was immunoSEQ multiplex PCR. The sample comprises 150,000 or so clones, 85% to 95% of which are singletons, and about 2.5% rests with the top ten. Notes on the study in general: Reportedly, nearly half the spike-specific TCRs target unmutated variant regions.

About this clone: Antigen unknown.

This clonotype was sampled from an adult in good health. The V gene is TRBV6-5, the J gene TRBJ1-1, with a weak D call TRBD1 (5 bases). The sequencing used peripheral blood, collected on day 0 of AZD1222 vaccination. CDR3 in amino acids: CASSYRDSRRTEAFF. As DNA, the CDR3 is TGTGCCAGCAGTTATCGGGACTCCCGAAGGACTGAAGCTTTCTTT.